This T cell receptor (beta chain) is drawn from a study of shared clonotypes between healthy human individuals. CDR3 size: 10 residues. Germline CDR1 reads GTSNPN; CDR2 reads SVGIG (reference sequence). The V gene lost 6 bases and the J gene lost 6 bases, with 8 bases spanning the gap. Authors' methods: Junction-only immunoSEQ data arrived without quality scores, meaning filtering differed. Sequencing used immunoSEQ multiplex PCR; TCRdb keeps in-frame clones, though not all of them. The V and J calls and clone size are taken from that table; D and trimming were inferred from the DNA. The repertoire holds around 1.1 million clones, around 78% seen once, with 0.6% to 0.75% in the top ten. This clone was observed a handful of times.

The V gene is TRBV30, the J gene TRBJ1-1; D not resolved. This TCR was sampled from a man aged 18 to 29 in good health. Some clones in this sample may be carry-over from other donors' samples. The source material was memory CD4+ T cells from PBMCs. Specified subset: CD45RA-negative fraction. CDR3: CACKSPEAFF. The CDR3, as DNA: TGTGCCTGCAAAAGTCCTGAAGCTTTCTTT.